Listed below are T cell receptor beta chains from one sample, sequenced in a study of shared clonotypes between healthy human individuals. This table comes from immunoSEQ multiplex PCR, and its TCRdb copy is limited to in-frame clones, with some not included. The table has millions of clones, just under 95% seen once. Material: naive CD8+ T cells sorted from blood. These receptors were obtained from a man aged 18 to 35 in good health. Each CDR3 is given with its conserved first and last residue. D genes are given only for firm matches. Only some rows state a clone size, as once, few, many or a class for expanded clones.

CDR3nt: TGCGCCAGCAGCTTTCGGACAGGACTAGAGTCGGGTGAGCAGTACTTC
CDR3aa: CASSFRTGLESGEQYF
j_gene: TRBJ2-7
d_gene: -
v_gene: TRBV5-1
abundance: -

CDR3nt: TGTGCCTGGAGTCAGGGAAACACTGAAGCTTTCTTT
CDR3aa: CAWSQGNTEAFF
j_gene: TRBJ1-1
d_gene: -
v_gene: TRBV30
abundance: -

CDR3nt: TGTGCCAGCAGCGAAAGTGGCGGGACAGGTTTATTTAATCAGCCCCAGCATTTT
CDR3aa: CASSESGGTGLFNQPQHF
j_gene: TRBJ1-5
d_gene: TRBD1
v_gene: TRBV7-9
abundance: -

CDR3nt: TGTGCCAGCGCCCCGGGGGGCAGCACCTATGGCTACACCTTC
CDR3aa: CASAPGGSTYGYTF
j_gene: TRBJ1-2
d_gene: -
v_gene: TRBV27
abundance: -

CDR3nt: TGTGCCTGGAGTGTGGACACATTGACCGGAAACACCATATATTTT
CDR3aa: CAWSVDTLTGNTIYF
j_gene: TRBJ1-3
d_gene: -
v_gene: TRBV30
abundance: -

CDR3nt: TGTGCCAGCAGCTTAGAGTTAGATGCAACTAATGAAAAACTGTTTTTT
CDR3aa: CASSLELDATNEKLFF
j_gene: TRBJ1-4
d_gene: -
v_gene: TRBV7-8
abundance: -

CDR3nt: TGTGCCAGCAGCTTCACGACGTCCTATAATTCACCCCTCCACTTT
CDR3aa: CASSFTTSYNSPLHF
j_gene: TRBJ1-6
d_gene: -
v_gene: TRBV5-6
abundance: -

CDR3nt: TGTGCCAGCAGTCAGTCCCCGGGACAGGGCACAGATACGCAGTATTTT
CDR3aa: CASSQSPGQGTDTQYF
j_gene: TRBJ2-3
d_gene: TRBD1
v_gene: TRBV27
abundance: -

CDR3nt: TGTGCCAGCAGTGATGGAATAGGGGGCGACGAGCAGTACTTC
CDR3aa: CASSDGIGGDEQYF
j_gene: TRBJ2-7
d_gene: TRBD1
v_gene: TRBV6-1
abundance: once

CDR3nt: TGCGCCAGCAGCCCCCAGGGACGGGCCGTATCCTACGAGCAGTACTTC
CDR3aa: CASSPQGRAVSYEQYF
j_gene: TRBJ2-7
d_gene: -
v_gene: TRBV4-1
abundance: -

CDR3nt: TGTGCCACCAGCAGGGCGATCTCTGGGGCCAACGTCCTGACTTTC
CDR3aa: CATSRAISGANVLTF
j_gene: TRBJ2-6
d_gene: -
v_gene: TRBV15
abundance: -

CDR3nt: TGTGCCAGCAGTTTTAAGGGGTTTGATTCACCCCTCCACTTT
CDR3aa: CASSFKGFDSPLHF
j_gene: TRBJ1-6
d_gene: -
v_gene: TRBV28
abundance: -

CDR3nt: TGTGCCAGCAGTTGGGGGGGCCTGACTGAAGCTTTCTTT
CDR3aa: CASSWGGLTEAFF
j_gene: TRBJ1-1
d_gene: -
v_gene: TRBV7-9
abundance: -